This T cell receptor beta chain was retrieved from a study of naive and memory T cell subsets. General study points: Gini index rose across naive, CM, EM and EMRA in CD4 and CD8. Expression changes during T cell differentiation may affect RNA-based TCR counts.

The beta constant-region primer was an equimolar mix of two oligonucleotides covering TRBC1 and TRBC2. Ligated cDNA was amplified by four rounds of PCR with nested alpha and beta constant-region primers and SP2. A 12-nucleotide UMI and the SP2 primer were added to the cDNA 3' end by oligonucleotide ligation. TCRdb called the UMI-ligation and nested PCR reads again in MiXCR, with one record for every CDR3 protein. The table records 100,000 to 150,000 distinct CDR3 sequences, 36% of them present only once. Of note for this clonotype: What it binds is unknown.

Cells stained for CD3, CD4, CD8, CD45RA and CD27 were sorted into four subsets. The TCR originated in a human donor in good health. The material sequenced was central memory CD4+ T cells from blood.

In nucleotides, the CDR3 is TGTGCCAGCAGCCCCACTAGGCGGATGAGGGACGAGCAGTACTTC. Its protein is CASSPTRRMRDEQYF. The chain has TRBV28 and TRBJ2-7; a weak D match, TRBD2 (5 bases). V was shortened by 6 bases and J by 5 bases, with 20 bases between the two germline ends. CDR1 and CDR2 (germline): MDHEN, SYDVKM. This CDR3 is built from 15 residues.